This T cell receptor beta chain emerged from a study of blood T cell repertoires in COVID-19 (dated by TCRdb to between 2020 and 2021). About the investigation overall: Samples from collaborators originated in the United States, Italy and Spain and spanned both the acute and convalescent phases of COVID-19. The material from the prospective study consisted of cDNA or gDNA derived from T cells, B-cell-depleted T cells, or PBMCs. Subjects who had been exposed to COVID-19, were actively infected with it, or had recovered from it provided the deeply sampled blood TCRbeta repertoires that made up the dataset. The repertoires were released in a freely available public database meant as a resource for research on the immune response to SARS-CoV-2. The samples were drawn from the first 160 participants of the ongoing ImmuneRACE study and from about 1,200 subjects provided by 6 global collaborators. Nearly every sample came with metadata listing a de-identified subject ID, COVID-19 status, age in years and sex. Where HLA class I and class II types were available, the types were taken from metadata supplied by the sample provider, not from assay-based typing. General findings and caveats noted by the study authors: The quantity of clinical and demographic metadata differed by source and by participant and was supplied without curation.

A remark on this clone: Its recognized antigen is unknown. No much larger clone exists at a distance of one base, and base qualities are not known.

In the prospective study, participants were roughly 18 to 90 years old, resided in fewer than 25 geographic areas of the United States, and were enrolled through a virtual design. Cohort assignment in the prospective study relied on participant-reported clinical history from a screening survey and a study questionnaire. ImmuneRACE Cohort 3 recovered participants were defined by two consecutive negative NP/OP PCR tests, healthcare professional clearance, or symptom resolution. Each participant in the prospective study had whole blood, serum and a nasopharyngeal or oropharyngeal swab collected by mobile phlebotomists. Participants in the prospective study had the option to provide additional blood draws and questionnaires over a 2-month period. Before DNA extraction, prospective study blood samples were shipped either frozen or at room temperature. TCRbeta CDR3 regions were amplified from genomic DNA by means of the immunoSEQ Assay, a bias-controlled multiplex PCR. From the authors' description of their analysis: Within the assay, amplification of reference gene primers was used to estimate how many nucleated cells each sample contained. Sequence reads were collapsed and filtered to measure the absolute abundance of every unique TCRbeta CDR3 rearrangement. For each sample, productive Simpson clonality was calculated as the square root of Simpson's diversity index across productive rearrangements. Not all clones reach the TCRdb copy of this immuneACCESS table, which keeps in-frame sequences only. Checked studies attribute under half of the gap to unresolved V genes and leave the rest unexplained. V, J and clone size were drawn from that table, and D and trimming were deduced from the DNA. The sample contains 120,000 to 150,000 clones, around four fifths of them found a single time. 6.2% of the sample lies in the top ten.

The CDR1 and CDR2 encoded by the germline V gene are SGHTA and FQGTGA. CDR3 length: 17 amino acids, cysteine to phenylalanine. The only DNA kept is the CDR3, 51 bases in frame from the first base. Ends trimmed: V by 5 bases, J by 2 bases; bases unmatched to a gene: 9. This receptor was obtained from a woman in her 40s who had recovered from COVID-19. The receptor chain draws on TRBV7-3 and TRBJ2-4; a stretch of 10 junction bases matches TRBD2. The sequenced sample was PBMCs or T cells enriched from blood (not recorded which). The DNA sequence is TGTGCCAGCAGCACCTTTAGCGGGAGGAGGTCCAAAAACATTCAGTACTTC. This is translated as CASSTFSGRRSKNIQYF.